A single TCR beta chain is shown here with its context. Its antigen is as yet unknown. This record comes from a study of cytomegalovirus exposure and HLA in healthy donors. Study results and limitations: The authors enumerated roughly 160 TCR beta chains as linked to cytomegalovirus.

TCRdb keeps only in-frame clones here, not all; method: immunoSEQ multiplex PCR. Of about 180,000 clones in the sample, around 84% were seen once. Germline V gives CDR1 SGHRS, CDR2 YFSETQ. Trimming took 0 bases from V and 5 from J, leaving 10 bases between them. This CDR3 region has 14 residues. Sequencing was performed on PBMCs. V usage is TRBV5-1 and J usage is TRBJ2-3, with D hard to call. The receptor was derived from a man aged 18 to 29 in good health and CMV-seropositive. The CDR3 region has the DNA TGCGCCAGCAGCTTGGCCGAACCGGGAGATACGCAGTATTTT. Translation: CASSLAEPGDTQYF.